This passage covers 21 T cell receptor beta chains from one sample sequenced in a study of patients and donors after allogeneic stem cell transplantation. One entry per CDR3 protein, called by TCRdb with MiXCR from the RT-PCR reads. The sample includes 98,000 or so distinct CDR3 sequences, 35% of them seen just once. Sequenced material: blood, either unsorted or a sorted T cell fraction (not recorded which). These receptors were obtained from a human donor who was either an allogeneic HSCT recipient or a stem cell or donor lymphocyte infusion donor (not recorded which). It is not recorded whose cells these are; they may come from a transplant donor.

The CDR3 here is CATSLGGYFYNEQFF. The CDR3 bases are TGTGCCACCAGCCTAGGGGGCTATTTCTACAATGAGCAGTTCTTC. The V and J genes are TRBV15 and TRBJ2-1, with TRBD1 identical over 7 bases. Germline trimming cut 5 bases from V and 3 bases from J; bases unmatched to any gene: 7. CDR1 and CDR2 (germline): LNHNV, YYDKDF (reference sequence). The CDR3 runs 15 residues. Full variable domain (rest looked up from reference TRBV15 and TRBJ2-1): DAMVIQNPRYQVTQFGKPVTLSCSQTLNHNVMYWYQQKSSQAPKLLFHYYDKDFNNEADTPDNFQSRRPNTSFCFLDIRSPGLGDTAMYLCATSLGGYFYNEQFFGPGTRLTVL.

This clonotype was counted between two and nine times. The gene calls are TRBV18 and TRBJ2-5; D is uncertain. The CDR3 extends over 15 amino acids. Germline loops: CDR1 KGHSH, CDR2 LQKENI. V was pared by 2 bases and J by 4 bases, with 14 bases between. The CDR3 bases are TGTGCCAGCTCACCATCTAAGGGAAGAGTAGAGACCCAGTACTTC. Translating gives CASSPSKGRVETQYF. Variable domain in full (rest from reference TRBV18 and TRBJ2-5): NAGVMQNPRHLVRRRGQEARLRCSPMKGHSHVYWYRQLPEEGLKFMVYLQKENIIDESGMPKERFSAEFPKEGPSILRIQQVVRGDSAAYFCASSPSKGRVETQYFGPGTRLLVL.

The chain combines TRBV20-1 with TRBJ2-1, with 7 bases that match TRBD2. Germline loops: CDR1 DFQATT, CDR2 SNEGSKA (reference sequence). This CDR3 comprises 11 residues. Losses at the gene ends were 5 bases for V and 9 bases for J; bases not matched to a gene: 4. The CDR3 sequence: CSAQPGGEQFF. DNA of the CDR3: TGCAGTGCTCAACCGGGAGGTGAGCAGTTCTTC.

J is TRBJ2-1 and V is TRBV28; D may match TRBD1 or TRBD2 (5 bases each). CDR3 length equals 12 residues. The V end was cut by 6 bases, the J end by 10 bases, with 13 bases between. CDR1 is MDHEN, CDR2 SYDVKM, per germline. DNA for the CDR3: TGTGCCAGCAGCTTGGGACGGGACGAGCAGTTCTTC. Amino acid sequence: CASSLGRDEQFF. The full variable domain, completed using reference TRBV28 and TRBJ2-1, is DVKVTQSSRYLVKRTGEKVFLECVQDMDHENMFWYRQDPGLGLRLIYFSYDVKMKEKGDIPEGYSVSREKKERFSLILESASTNQTSMYLCASSLGRDEQFFGPGTRLTVL.

The chain links TRBV7-2 to TRBJ2-1, with 8 bases that match TRBD2. The V and J ends lost 0 bases and 0 bases, in that order; junction bases with no gene match: 13. The germline CDR1 and CDR2 sequences are SGHTA and FQGNSA. The CDR3 totals 20 residues. The CDR3 reads CASSLALNPTSARSYNEQFF. In DNA form, the CDR3 reads TGTGCCAGCAGCTTAGCGCTCAACCCGACTAGCGCCCGCTCCTACAATGAGCAGTTCTTC. Variable domain in full (rest from reference TRBV7-2 and TRBJ2-1): GAGVSQSPSNKVTEKGKDVELRCDPISGHTALYWYRQSLGQGLEFLIYFQGNSAPDKSGLPSDRFSAERTGGSVSTLTIQRTQQEDSAVYLCASSLALNPTSARSYNEQFFGPGTRLTVL.

The chain employs TRBV4-3 and TRBJ1-3, with a tentative D call TRBD1 (6 bases). The CDR3 covers 20 residues. CDR1 and CDR2 (germline): LGHNA, YSLEER. Trimming left V 4 bases short and J 2 bases short, with 27 bases between. CDR3 DNA: TGCGCCAGCAGCCCATACCTCAGGGGCCGCTCAGAGTTTCCTGGAAACACCATATATTTT. It encodes CASSPYLRGRSEFPGNTIYF.

This rearrangement joins TRBV7-9 to TRBJ2-3; 8 bases agree with TRBD2. This CDR3 spans 13 amino acids. Unmatched junction bases numbered 4, after V lost 10 bases and J lost 1 base. Germline-derived CDR1 and CDR2 are SEHNR and FQNEAQ (reference sequence). This CDR3 is CATGLAGTDTQYF. CDR3 nucleotides: TGTGCCACCGGACTAGCAGGCACAGATACGCAGTATTTT.

The DNA of the CDR3 is TGTGCCAGCAGTCTCCTGACTAGCGGGAGGGCCAGAGAGACCCAGTACTTC. It encodes CASSLLTSGRARETQYF. This chain uses TRBV28 with TRBJ2-5, with 14 bases lining up with TRBD2. The CDR3 sequence is 17 residues long. Germline CDR1 and CDR2: MDHEN and SYDVKM. Trimming cost V 5 bases and J 4 bases; bases outside gene matches: 9.

The chain employs TRBV5-6 and TRBJ2-1; D might be TRBD2 (6 bases). CDR1 and CDR2 from the germline V gene are SGHDT and YYEEEE. The CDR3 consists of 15 residues. Trimming shortened V by 5 bases and J by 0 bases, and 12 bases separated the two germline ends. CDR3 nucleotides: TGTGCCAGCAGTCGGGACTTAAGCTCCTACAATGAGCAGTTCTTC. Translated, it gives CASSRDLSSYNEQFF.

The table lists this clonotype with many counts. V is TRBV4-3 and J is TRBJ1-5; D not certain. With 0 bases removed from V and 3 bases from J, the gap between germline ends came to 9 bases. Germline CDR1 and CDR2: LGHNA and YSLEER. The CDR3 is 15 residues long. The CDR3 bases are TGCGCCAGCAGCCAAGACATCAGCTTCAATCAGCCCCAGCATTTT. Its translation: CASSQDISFNQPQHF.

The chain uses TRBV9 and TRBJ1-3, with 8 bases aligning to TRBD1. The CDR3 consists of 16 residues. CDR1 and CDR2 from the germline V gene are SGDLS and YYNGEE. V was pared by 3 bases and J by 4 bases, with 9 bases of the junction left unmatched. The CDR3 DNA follows: TGTGCCAGCAGCGCCACTCAGGGGGCGAACGGAAACACCATATATTTT. Amino acid sequence: CASSATQGANGNTIYF.

This clonotype appeared a few times. The rearrangement links TRBV12-3 or TRBV12-4 to TRBJ1-2; 9 nucleotides line up with TRBD1. This CDR3 comprises 13 residues. V lost 7 bases to trimming and J lost 5 bases; unmatched junction nucleotides: 5. The CDR3: CASTTGTGYGYTF. The CDR3 DNA is TGTGCCAGCACCACCGGGACAGGGTATGGCTACACCTTC.

This clonotype came up a few times. The chain is built from TRBV20-1 and TRBJ1-5; 7 positions agree with TRBD1. Germline-derived CDR1 and CDR2 are DFQATT and SNEGSKA (reference sequence). The CDR3 extends over 13 amino acids. J lost 6 bases, V lost 3 bases, and 5 bases had no gene match. CDR3 DNA: TGCAGTGCTAGTGGAGGGGGCGGTCAGCCCCAGCATTTT. Translated, it gives CSASGGGGQPQHF.

This clonotype was seen only a few times. The rearrangement links TRBV20-1 to TRBJ1-4; 8 nucleotides align to TRBD1. CDR1 DFQATT and CDR2 SNEGSKA come from the germline V gene (reference sequence). The CDR3 contains 16 residues. The trim removed 3 bases at V and 5 bases at J, leaving 11 bases unmatched. The CDR3 region has the DNA TGCAGTGCTAGGGCCCGACGACAGGGGCGGAATGAAAAACTGTTTTTT. This sequence encodes CSARARRQGRNEKLFF.

V gene TRBV6-5 combines with J gene TRBJ1-2; D not resolved. The length of the CDR3 is 13 residues. Trimming pared 8 bases from V and 2 bases from J, leaving 12 bases between. The germline gives CDR1 MNHEY, CDR2 SVGAGI. CDR3 in amino acids: CASGPGRNYGYTF. CDR3 DNA sequence: TGTGCCAGCGGGCCAGGTCGAAACTATGGCTACACCTTC.

This chain connects TRBV28 to TRBJ1-2; D call uncertain. Trimming removed 8 bases from V and 4 bases from J, with 11 bases in between. This CDR3 spans 12 amino acids. Germline V lookup: CDR1 MDHEN, CDR2 SYDVKM. This CDR3 reads CASGGFIYGYTF. CDR3 nucleotide sequence: TGTGCCAGCGGAGGCTTTATCTATGGCTACACCTTC.

This clonotype occurred once. This chain joins TRBV6-2 or TRBV6-3 and TRBJ2-1; 11 nucleotides line up with TRBD2. Germline assignment: CDR1 MNHEY and CDR2 SVGEGT. Unmatched junction bases numbered 7, after V lost 6 bases and J lost 6 bases. The CDR3 runs to 15 residues. The CDR3 DNA is TGTGCCAGCAGGACGACTAGCGGGAATATCAATGAGCAGTTCTTC. Its translation: CASRTTSGNINEQFF.

This rearrangement joins TRBV9 to TRBJ2-1; 9 bases align to TRBD1. Unmatched junction bases numbered 8, after V lost 4 bases and J lost 6 bases. Germline V CDR1 and CDR2: SGDLS, YYNGEE. CDR3 length: 15 amino acids. The CDR3 coding sequence is TGTGCCAGCAGCTTTAGGGGGACAGGGTCCAATGAGCAGTTCTTC. Its translation is CASSFRGTGSNEQFF.

The chain combines TRBV12-3 or TRBV12-4 with TRBJ2-5; possibly TRBD1 or TRBD2 for D (5 bases each). V dropped 1 base and J dropped 5 bases, with 14 bases sitting between them. This CDR3 comprises 15 residues. This CDR3 is CASSLGGGVRETQYF. CDR3 bases: TGTGCCAGCAGTTTAGGTGGGGGAGTTCGGGAGACCCAGTACTTC.

The chain carries TRBV7-2 and TRBJ1-2; 9 bases are a match to TRBD1. The CDR3 totals 15 residues. Germline values: CDR1 SGHTA, CDR2 FQGNSA. V dropped 5 bases and J dropped 4; count of bases not matched to a gene: 8. This CDR3 reads CASSPQGQGIYGYTF. DNA of the CDR3: TGTGCCAGCAGCCCCCAGGGACAGGGAATCTATGGCTACACCTTC.

This clonotype was seen more than once but under ten times. This chain connects TRBV3-1 to TRBJ2-5, with a possible D match to TRBD1 (6 bases). The CDR3 extends over 12 amino acids. V lost 7 bases and J lost 4, with 10 bases in between. CDR1 is LGHDT and CDR2 is YNNKEL in the germline V gene (reference sequence). CDR3 in amino acids: CASTVGAETQYF. The CDR3 bases are TGTGCCAGCACCGTGGGGGCAGAGACCCAGTACTTC.